Below are 23 T cell receptor beta chains sequenced from a single sample in a study of CD8 T cells in ankylosing spondylitis. TCRdb itself ran the 5' RACE reads through MiXCR, one entry per CDR3 protein. The table lists a few hundred thousand distinct CDR3 sequences, about 10% of them singletons, with less than 7% in the top ten. The sequenced sample consisted of blood, either unsorted or a sorted T cell fraction (not recorded which). The origin of the receptors is a male donor with ankylosing spondylitis or in good health (not recorded which).

V gene TRBV6-1 combines with J gene TRBJ2-2; D is perhaps TRBD1 (6 bases). This CDR3 is 14 amino acids long. Trimming removed 8 bases from V and 3 bases from J, with 13 bases in between. From germline, CDR1 is MNHNS and CDR2 SASEGT. DNA of the CDR3: TGTGCCAGCTCCGCGGCAGGGGACACCGGGGAGCTGTTTTTT. Amino acid sequence: CASSAAGDTGELFF.

This clonotype was found many times. The gene calls are TRBV5-1 and TRBJ2-1; D not resolved. Deletions cut 0 bases from V and 6 bases from J, with 13 bases between. This CDR3 comprises 15 residues. CDR1 is SGHRS and CDR2 is YFSETQ in the germline V gene. DNA of the CDR3: TGCGCCAGCAGCTTGGGACTGGGTCAACTCAATGAGCAGTTCTTC. Protein: CASSLGLGQLNEQFF.

At least ten counts were recorded for this clonotype. The chain couples TRBV12-3 or TRBV12-4 to TRBJ2-5; D may match TRBD1 or TRBD2 (6 bases each). The CDR3 is 11 residues long. The V and J ends lost 6 bases and 5 bases respectively, with 7 bases between them. Here the CDR3 DNA reads TGTGCCAGCAGGGGGGGCGAGACCCAGTACTTC. It codes for CASRGGETQYF.

This clonotype was picked up many times. The rearrangement joins TRBV5-1 to TRBJ2-5; the D gene is possibly TRBD1 (6 bases). The germline CDR1 and CDR2 sequences are SGHRS and YFSETQ. V was cut by 2 bases and J by 1 base, with 9 bases left in between. CDR3 length equals 14 residues. CDR3 DNA: TGCGCCAGCAGCTTCGGGACAACCCAAGAGACCCAGTACTTC. Residues: CASSFGTTQETQYF.

This clonotype was picked up many times. This chain uses TRBV12-3 or TRBV12-4 with TRBJ2-2; TRBD2 matches 7 bases. With V trimmed by 7 bases and J by 7 bases, 9 bases remained unmatched. CDR3 size: 14 residues. The CDR3 loop reads CASTLGGWHGELFF. CDR3 nucleotide sequence: TGTGCCAGCACCCTGGGAGGGTGGCACGGGGAGCTGTTTTTT.

This clonotype was recorded many times. The chain joins TRBV29-1 to TRBJ2-2; D call uncertain. This CDR3 is built from 14 residues. Trimming removed 7 bases from V and 4 bases from J, with 16 bases in between. Germline values: CDR1 SQVTM, CDR2 ANQGSEA. CDR3 bases: TGCAGCGCCGAAAGCAGGTTGGGCACCGGGGAGCTGTTTTTT. It translates to CSAESRLGTGELFF.

This clonotype was seen a handful of times. The chain recombines TRBV12-3 or TRBV12-4 with TRBJ2-2; 10 bases map to TRBD1. The CDR3 contains 15 residues. The trim removed 7 bases at V and 6 bases at J, leaving 8 bases unmatched. CDR3 sequence: CASTLGTGVSGELFF. CDR3 nucleotide sequence: TGTGCCAGCACCCTAGGGACAGGGGTTTCCGGGGAGCTGTTTTTT.

V usage is TRBV11-2 and J usage is TRBJ2-4, with 13 bases matching TRBD2. Trimming removed 5 bases from V and 0 bases from J; junction bases left unmatched: 10. Germline CDR1 is SGHAT and CDR2 is FQNNGV. The CDR3 is made up of 19 amino acids. The chain's CDR3 is CASSVRGTSGAVAKNIQYF. The CDR3 DNA reads as TGTGCCAGCAGCGTTCGGGGGACTAGCGGGGCCGTAGCCAAAAACATTCAGTACTTC. The variable domain in full, with the rest retrieved from reference TRBV11-2 and TRBJ2-4, is EAGVAQSPRYKIIEKRQSVAFWCNPISGHATLYWYQQILGQGPKLLIQFQNNGVVDDSQLPKDRFSAERLKGVDSTLKIQPAKLEDSAVYLCASSVRGTSGAVAKNIQYFGAGTRLSVL.

This clonotype was picked up many times. The chain recombines TRBV7-8 with TRBJ2-3; 7 bases map to TRBD2. Germline values: CDR1 SGHVS, CDR2 FQNEAQ. The length of the CDR3 is 14 residues. Trimming removed 5 bases from V and 4 bases from J; junction bases left unmatched: 6. The CDR3 sequence: CASSRGGGADTQYF. CDR3 nucleotide sequence: TGTGCCAGCAGCCGGGGTGGGGGGGCAGATACGCAGTATTTT.

This clonotype was observed a few times. The chain recombines TRBV10-2 with TRBJ1-1, with D uncertain. The CDR3 runs to 13 residues. From germline, CDR1 is WSHSY and CDR2 SAAADI. V was clipped by 2 bases and J by 4 bases, with 8 bases between them. In nucleotides, the CDR3 is TGCGCCAGCAGTGAGGACCCGTTCACTGAAGCTTTCTTT. Encoded protein: CASSEDPFTEAFF.

Ten or more counts support this clonotype. The chain combines TRBV20-1 with TRBJ1-4, with a possible D match to TRBD1 (5 bases). The CDR3 contains 14 residues. Germline V CDR1 and CDR2: DFQATT, SNEGSKA (reference sequence). Trimming pared 6 bases from V and 5 bases from J, leaving 16 bases between. CDR3 coding DNA: TGCAGTGCAGCCCGGGGGACGGTAAATGAAAAACTGTTTTTT. Its translation: CSAARGTVNEKLFF.

This clonotype was picked up many times. The gene calls are TRBV28 and TRBJ2-5, with no clear D. This CDR3 region has 13 residues. Per germline, CDR1 MDHEN and CDR2 SYDVKM. Trimming took off 6 bases at V and 3 bases at J, with 11 bases between the two ends. CDR3 in DNA: TGTGCCAGCAGAGGAATGGGGAAAGAGACCCAGTACTTC. The encoded protein is CASRGMGKETQYF.

The chain combines TRBV4-1 with TRBJ2-7; no definite D call. Germline loops: CDR1 MGHRA, CDR2 YSYEKL. Between the trimmed V and J ends, which lost 1 base and 6 bases, there was a span of 7 bases. CDR3 length equals 12 residues. DNA for the CDR3: TGCGCCAGCAGCCAAGTGATGGGCGAGCAGTACTTC. This sequence encodes CASSQVMGEQYF.

The table lists this clonotype with many counts. The chain employs TRBV5-1 and TRBJ2-3, with 8 nucleotides matching TRBD1. V lost 5 bases, J lost 6 bases, and 8 bases stayed unmatched. Germline CDR1 is SGHRS and CDR2 is YFSETQ. The CDR3 contains 14 residues. The CDR3 here is CASRGQGSRDTQYF. CDR3 nucleotides: TGCGCCAGCAGAGGACAGGGAAGCAGGGATACGCAGTATTTT.

This clonotype has at least ten counts. The chain uses TRBV5-1 and TRBJ1-1; TRBD1 matches 8 bases. Germline values: CDR1 SGHRS, CDR2 YFSETQ. J gave up 0 bases and V 4 bases, and 2 bases lay outside the gene matches. The CDR3 has 14 residues. DNA of the CDR3: TGCGCCAGCAGCAGGACAGGGCTGAACACTGAAGCTTTCTTT. Its protein product is CASSRTGLNTEAFF. The full variable domain, its missing parts supplied by reference TRBV5-1 and TRBJ1-1, is KAGVTQTPRYLIKTRGQQVTLSCSPISGHRSVSWYQQTPGQGLQFLFEYFSETQRNKGNFPGRFSGRQFSNSRSEMNVSTLELGDSALYLCASSRTGLNTEAFFGQGTRLTVV.

J is TRBJ2-1 and V is TRBV2; D is tentatively TRBD1 or TRBD2 (5 bases each). The CDR3 runs to 15 residues. The V gene's germline CDR1 is SNHLY and CDR2 FYNNEI. The V gene lost 8 bases and the J gene lost 6 bases, with 20 bases spanning the gap. The DNA of the CDR3 is TGTGCCAGCTTTTCTCTAAAGGGGACGCCCAATGAGCAGTTCTTC. Translated, it gives CASFSLKGTPNEQFF. Full variable domain (outside the CDR3, taken from reference TRBV2 and TRBJ2-1): EPEVTQTPSHQVTQMGQEVILRCVPISNHLYFYWYRQILGQKVEFLVSFYNNEISEKSEIFDDQFSVERPDGSNFTLKIRSTKLEDSAMYFCASFSLKGTPNEQFFGPGTRLTVL.

This clonotype has ten or more counts. The chain links TRBV29-1 to TRBJ1-1, with D hard to call. The CDR3 extends over 11 amino acids. Trimming took 3 bases from V and 6 from J, leaving 8 bases between them. Germline CDR1 is SQVTM and CDR2 is ANQGSEA. The CDR3 loop is CSVETESEAFF. The CDR3 DNA reads TGCAGCGTTGAGACCGAGTCTGAAGCTTTCTTT.

CDR3 DNA sequence: TGCGCCAGCAGTGAGTCTGGACTAGTCGGTGAGCAGTTCTTC. As protein: CASSESGLVGEQFF. The rearrangement uses TRBV10-1 and TRBJ2-1, with 7 bases aligning to TRBD2. V gave up 0 bases and J gave up 9 bases; unmatched junction bases: 5. CDR3 length equals 14 residues. Germline loops: CDR1 WNHNN, CDR2 SYGVQD (reference sequence).

This clonotype was recorded many times. J is TRBJ1-2 and V is TRBV5-1; D may be TRBD1 (6 bases). Trimming took 0 bases from V and 5 from J, leaving 8 bases between them. CDR1 is SGHRS and CDR2 is YFSETQ in the germline V gene. The CDR3 runs to 13 residues. CDR3 in DNA: TGCGCCAGCAGCTTGGGTAGGGGGTATGGCTACACCTTC. The encoded protein is CASSLGRGYGYTF.

This chain uses TRBV6-5 with TRBJ2-3, with 9 positions matching TRBD2. CDR1 MNHEY and CDR2 SVGAGI come from the germline V gene. With 2 bases clipped from V and 1 base from J, the junction kept 10 bases outside the gene matches. The CDR3 has 18 residues. The CDR3 nucleotides are TGTGCCAGCAGTTACGGTAGCGGGGGAGGTCCTCGCACAGATACGCAGTATTTT. Its translation: CASSYGSGGGPRTDTQYF.

The J gene is TRBJ2-1, the V gene TRBV18; tentative D call: TRBD2 (5 bases). Germline V gene data show CDR1 as KGHSH and CDR2 as LQKENI. The CDR3 totals 13 residues. V was shortened by 3 bases and J by 8 bases, with 11 bases between the two germline ends. CDR3 sequence: CASSPPEEYEQFF. CDR3 sequence (DNA): TGTGCCAGCTCACCGCCGGAGGAGTATGAGCAGTTCTTC.

Many counts were recorded for this clonotype. The CDR3 is CASSPGETGELFF. The CDR3 nucleotides are TGTGCCAGCAGTCCAGGGGAGACCGGGGAGCTGTTTTTT. The chain joins TRBV7-3 to TRBJ2-2; D may be TRBD1 (6 bases). This CDR3 spans 13 amino acids. Germline-derived CDR1 and CDR2 are SGHTA and FQGTGA. Trimming left V 6 bases short and J 5 bases short, with 10 bases between.

This clonotype was counted at least ten times. CDR3 loop: CSVESWDRGFETQYF. The CDR3 DNA follows: TGCAGCGTTGAATCCTGGGACAGGGGTTTCGAGACCCAGTACTTC. This chain uses TRBV29-1 with TRBJ2-5, with TRBD1 matching 10 bases. In germline, CDR1 is SQVTM, CDR2 ANQGSEA. The junction had 8 bases not matched to a gene; V was cut back by 2 bases and J by 5 bases. This CDR3 contains 15 residues.